This T cell receptor beta chain comes out of a study of T-cell reconstitution after alpha-beta-depleted transplantation in children. The study's findings and limits: Once a year had passed after transplant, T-cell counts and diversity came mostly from newly produced T cells. Elevated TCRbeta diversity at day 60 was traced, in some patients, to surviving recipient T cells and thymic progenitors. Two months or so post-transplant, alpha-beta T cells reportedly derived from several hundred expanded graft clones.

As it was prepared, the TCRbeta library received unique molecular identifiers. TCRdb analysed the PCR reads with MiXCR anew, one entry per CDR3 protein. The data hold 200,000 to 300,000 distinct CDR3 sequences, with more than 20% observed a single time. The length of the CDR3 is 15 residues. The germline V gene encodes CDR1 SGHNT and CDR2 YYREEE (reference sequence). V was trimmed by 0 bases and J by 8 bases, leaving 15 bases between them. Notes on this clonotype: The antigen remains undetermined.

The clonotype was recovered from a female patient aged 2-9 years who had a stem cell transplant for congenital amegakaryocytic thrombocytopenia, so the T cells may come from the graft donor. This material consisted of PBMCs, mostly from graft donor cells, taken 360 days after TCRalphabeta/CD19-depleted stem cell transplant. This chain uses TRBV5-4 with TRBJ2-1; tentatively, D is TRBD1 or TRBD2 (5 bases each). CDR3 sequence reads: CASSLGGLSPDEQFF. The CDR3 nucleotides are TGTGCCAGCAGCTTGGGGGGGTTAAGCCCCGATGAGCAGTTCTTC.